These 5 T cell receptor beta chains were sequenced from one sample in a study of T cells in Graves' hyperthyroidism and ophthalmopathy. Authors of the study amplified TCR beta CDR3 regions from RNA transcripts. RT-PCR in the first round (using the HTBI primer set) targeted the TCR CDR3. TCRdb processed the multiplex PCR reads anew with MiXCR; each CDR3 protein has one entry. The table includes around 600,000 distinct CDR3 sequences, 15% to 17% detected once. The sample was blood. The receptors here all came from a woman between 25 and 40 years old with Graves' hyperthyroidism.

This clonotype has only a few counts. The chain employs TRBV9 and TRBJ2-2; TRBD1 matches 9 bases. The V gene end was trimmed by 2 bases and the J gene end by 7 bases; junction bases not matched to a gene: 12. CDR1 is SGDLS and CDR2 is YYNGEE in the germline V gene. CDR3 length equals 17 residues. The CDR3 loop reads CASSVGTGTLGGGELFF. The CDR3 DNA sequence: TGTGCCAGCAGCGTCGGGACAGGGACTCTCGGGGGCGGGGAGCTGTTTTTT.

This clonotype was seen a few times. The CDR3 region is CASKTQTSYEQYF. Here the CDR3 DNA reads TGTGCCAGCAAAACCCAGACCTCTTACGAGCAGTACTTC. This sequence joins TRBV6-2 or TRBV6-3 and TRBJ2-7, with no clear D. The CDR3 has 13 amino acids. The ends were cut back, 7 bases at V and 4 bases at J, with 14 bases in the middle. Germline V lookup: CDR1 MNHEY, CDR2 SVGEGT.

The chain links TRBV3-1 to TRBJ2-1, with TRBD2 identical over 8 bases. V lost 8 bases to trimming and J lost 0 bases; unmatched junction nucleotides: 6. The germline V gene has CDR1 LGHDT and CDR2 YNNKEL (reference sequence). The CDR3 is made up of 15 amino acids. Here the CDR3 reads CASGTSGSSYNEQFF. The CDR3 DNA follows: TGTGCCAGCGGAACGAGCGGGAGCTCCTACAATGAGCAGTTCTTC.

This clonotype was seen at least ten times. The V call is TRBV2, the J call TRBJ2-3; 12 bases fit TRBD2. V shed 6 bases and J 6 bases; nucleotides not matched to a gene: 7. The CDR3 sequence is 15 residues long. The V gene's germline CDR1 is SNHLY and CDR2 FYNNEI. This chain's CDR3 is CASRIRTSGDDTQYF. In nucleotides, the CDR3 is TGTGCCAGCAGGATACGGACTAGCGGGGACGATACGCAGTATTTT.

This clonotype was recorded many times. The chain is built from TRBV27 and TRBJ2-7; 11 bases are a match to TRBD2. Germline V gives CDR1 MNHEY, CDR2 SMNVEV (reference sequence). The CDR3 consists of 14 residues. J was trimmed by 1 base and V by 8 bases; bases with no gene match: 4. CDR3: CASSRLAGSYEQYF. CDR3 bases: TGTGCCAGCTCTAGACTAGCGGGATCCTACGAGCAGTACTTC.